This TCR beta chain comes out of a study of T cells in Graves' hyperthyroidism and ophthalmopathy. Study observations and caveats: Ophthalmopathy, as predicted by the model, came a median about seven months after the prediction. A model built on 13 V-J features separated ophthalmopathy from stable hyperthyroidism. Blood also showed most of the thyroid clonotypes that were expanded above 0.001.

The investigators amplified TCR beta CDR3 regions from RNA transcripts. The study used the HTBI primer set for a first-round RT-PCR of the TCR CDR3. A single record per CDR3 protein comes from TCRdb applying MiXCR to the multiplex PCR reads. This sample has about 700,000 distinct CDR3 sequences, with roughly 45% found just once. As regards this clonotype: What it recognizes is unknown.

The CDR3 totals 11 residues. Germline V CDR1 and CDR2: KGHDR, SFDVKD. Trimming shortened V by 3 bases and J by 4 bases, and 2 bases separated the two germline ends. Exclusions: uncontrolled infection, other autoimmune disease, pregnancy, lactation. This rearrangement joins TRBV24-1 to TRBJ2-5; D is unclear. The sample consisted of peripheral blood or thyroid tissue (not recorded which). This receptor was taken from an adult man with Graves' disease, either hyperthyroidism or ophthalmopathy (not recorded which). The CDR3 DNA reads TGTGCCACCAGTGATGGAGAGACCCAGTACTTC. This codes for CATSDGETQYF.